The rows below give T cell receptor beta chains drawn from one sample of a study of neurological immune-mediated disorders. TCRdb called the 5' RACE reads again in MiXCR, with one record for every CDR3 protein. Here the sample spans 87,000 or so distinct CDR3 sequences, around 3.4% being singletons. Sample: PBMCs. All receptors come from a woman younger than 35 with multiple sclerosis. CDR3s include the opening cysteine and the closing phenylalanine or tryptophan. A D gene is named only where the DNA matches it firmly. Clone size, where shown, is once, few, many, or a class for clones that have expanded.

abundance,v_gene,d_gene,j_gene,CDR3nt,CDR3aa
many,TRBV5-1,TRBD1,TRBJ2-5,TGCGCCAGCAGCTCGGGCGGGACAGGGGGCAGGAAGACCCAGTACTTC,CASSSGGTGGRKTQYF
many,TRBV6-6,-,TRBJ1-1,TGTGCCAGCAGTTACGGGTACAGGGAGGTTCGTACTGAAGCTTTCTTT,CASSYGYREVRTEAFF
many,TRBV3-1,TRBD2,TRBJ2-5,TGTGCCAGCAGCCAAGAAAGCGGGAGGCCTAAAGAGACCCAGTACTTC,CASSQESGRPKETQYF
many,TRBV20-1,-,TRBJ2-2,TGCAGTGCTCTTCCAGCCAGTAACACCGGGGAGCTGTTTTTT,CSALPASNTGELFF
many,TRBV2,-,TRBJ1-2,TGTGCCAGCAGTGACAGGCCCTACGGGGATGGCTACACCTTC,CASSDRPYGDGYTF
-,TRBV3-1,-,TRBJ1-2,TGTGACAGCAGCAAAGAAAAATATGGCTACACCTTC,CDSSKEKYGYTF
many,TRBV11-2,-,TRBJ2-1,TGTGCCAGCAGCTTATTCAGCCCGAGCTCCTACAATGAGCAGTTCTTC,CASSLFSPSSYNEQFF
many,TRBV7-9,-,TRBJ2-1,TGTGCCAGCATCCCGGGTAGCTCCTACAATGAGCAGTTCTTC,CASIPGSSYNEQFF
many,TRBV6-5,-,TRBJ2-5,TGTGCCAGCAGTTACGGGGGGCGTACAAGGACCCAGTACTTC,CASSYGGRTRTQYF
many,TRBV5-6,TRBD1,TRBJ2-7,TGTGCCAGCAGGCTTTTGGGGACAGAGGACTACGAGCAGTACTTC,CASRLLGTEDYEQYF
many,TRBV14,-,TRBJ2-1,TGTGCCAGCAGCCAAAGACGAAGGGGCAATGAGCAGTTCTTC,CASSQRRRGNEQFF
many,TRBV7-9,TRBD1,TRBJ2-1,TGTGCCAGCAGCTTGGGACAGGGGGTGCAGGAGCAGTTCTTC,CASSLGQGVQEQFF
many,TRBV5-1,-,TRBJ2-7,TGCGCCAGCAGCGCCGATGAGGGCTCCTACGAGCAGTACTTC,CASSADEGSYEQYF
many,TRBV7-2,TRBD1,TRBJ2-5,TGTGCCAGCAGCTTTCCCGGGACAGAAAAAGAGACCCAGTACTTC,CASSFPGTEKETQYF
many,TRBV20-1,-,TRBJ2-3,TGCAGTGCTCCAGGGGAGGGCTTCACAGATACGCAGTATTTT,CSAPGEGFTDTQYF
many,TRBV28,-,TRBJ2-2,TGTGCCAGCAGCTTATGGCTCACCGGGGAGCTGTTTTTT,CASSLWLTGELFF
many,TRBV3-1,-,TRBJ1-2,TGTGCCAGCAGCCAAGAACGGGGTTACACCTTC,CASSQERGYTF
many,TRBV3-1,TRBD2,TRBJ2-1,TGTGCCAGCAGCCAAGATAGGCTAGCGGGAGACTCCTACAATGAGCAGTTCTTC,CASSQDRLAGDSYNEQFF
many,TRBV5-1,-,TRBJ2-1,TGCGCCAGCAGCCCGGGCGGGGTCCACAATGAGCAGTTCTTC,CASSPGGVHNEQFF
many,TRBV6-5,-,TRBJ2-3,TGTGCCAGCAGTTCCTCCCATGGGGATACGCAGTATTTT,CASSSSHGDTQYF
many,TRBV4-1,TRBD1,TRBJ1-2,TGCGCCAGCAGCCAAGGGGACAGGGGGTATAACTATGGCTACACCTTC,CASSQGDRGYNYGYTF
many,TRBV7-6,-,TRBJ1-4,TGTGCCAGCAGCTTAGCCAGTAATGAAAAACTGTTTTTT,CASSLASNEKLFF
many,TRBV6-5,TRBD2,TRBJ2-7,TGTGCCAGCAGTAGACCGGGACTAGCCCCCCACGAGCAGTACTTC,CASSRPGLAPHEQYF
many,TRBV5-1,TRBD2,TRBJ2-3,TGCGCCAGCTTCCGGACTAGCGGGGGCCCAAGGGATACGCAGTATTTT,CASFRTSGGPRDTQYF
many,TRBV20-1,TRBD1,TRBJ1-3,TGCAGTGCGCTACAGGGGGCCGCGGGAAACACCATATATTTT,CSALQGAAGNTIYF
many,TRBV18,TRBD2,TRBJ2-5,TGTGCCAGCTCACCGGATACTAGCGGGCACGGGGAGACCCAGTACTTC,CASSPDTSGHGETQYF
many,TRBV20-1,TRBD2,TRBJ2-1,TGCAGTGCTAGCCGAGGACTAGCGGGAGGCCCTAAACAGTTCTTC,CSASRGLAGGPKQFF
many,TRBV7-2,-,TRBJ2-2,TGTGCCAGCAGCCCGCAGGGGATGAACACCGGGGAGCTGTTTTTT,CASSPQGMNTGELFF
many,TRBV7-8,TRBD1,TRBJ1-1,TGTGCCAGCAGGTCGACAGGGTCTACTGAAGCTTTCTTT,CASRSTGSTEAFF
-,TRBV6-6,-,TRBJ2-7,TGTGCCTGCAGTGAAGGGTACGAGCAGTACTTC,CACSEGYEQYF
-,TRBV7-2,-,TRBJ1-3,TGTGCCAGCAGCTCTCGGACAGAGCCCTCTGGAAACACCATATATTTT,CASSSRTEPSGNTIYF
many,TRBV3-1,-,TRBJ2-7,TGTGCCAGCAGCCAAGAGACGGCGGTTACCTACGAGCAGTACTTC,CASSQETAVTYEQYF
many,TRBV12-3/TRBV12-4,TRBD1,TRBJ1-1,TGTGCCAGCAGCTTCCAGGGGGTGGGCGCTGAAGCTTTCTTT,CASSFQGVGAEAFF
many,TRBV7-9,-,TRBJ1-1,TGTGCCAGCAGCTTAGATGGAGGGACCCTTGAAGCTTTCTTT,CASSLDGGTLEAFF
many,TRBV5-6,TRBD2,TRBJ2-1,TGTGCCAGCAGCCCGGGGGGTAAGGGCCGCATCGATGAGCAGTTCTTC,CASSPGGKGRIDEQFF
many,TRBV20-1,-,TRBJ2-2,TGCAGTGCCAATTACGGAGTGGGGTGGGCCACCGGGGAGCTGTTTTTT,CSANYGVGWATGELFF